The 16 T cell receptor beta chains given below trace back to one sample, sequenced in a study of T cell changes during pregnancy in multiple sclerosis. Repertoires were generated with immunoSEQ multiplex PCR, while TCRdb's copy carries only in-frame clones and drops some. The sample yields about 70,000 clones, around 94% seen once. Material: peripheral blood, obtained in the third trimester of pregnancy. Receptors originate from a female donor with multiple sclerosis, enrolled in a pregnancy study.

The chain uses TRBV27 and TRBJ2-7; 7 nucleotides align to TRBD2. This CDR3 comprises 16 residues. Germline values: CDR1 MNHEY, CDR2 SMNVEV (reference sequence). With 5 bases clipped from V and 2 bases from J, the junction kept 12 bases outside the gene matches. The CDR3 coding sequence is TGTGCCAGCAGTCCAACCCCGAGCGGGAACCCCTACGAGCAGTACTTC. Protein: CASSPTPSGNPYEQYF.

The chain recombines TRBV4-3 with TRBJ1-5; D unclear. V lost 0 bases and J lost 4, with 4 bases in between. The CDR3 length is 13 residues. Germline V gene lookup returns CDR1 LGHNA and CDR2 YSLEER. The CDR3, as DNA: TGCGCCAGCAGCCAAGACGGGAATCAGCCCCAGCATTTT. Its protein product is CASSQDGNQPQHF.

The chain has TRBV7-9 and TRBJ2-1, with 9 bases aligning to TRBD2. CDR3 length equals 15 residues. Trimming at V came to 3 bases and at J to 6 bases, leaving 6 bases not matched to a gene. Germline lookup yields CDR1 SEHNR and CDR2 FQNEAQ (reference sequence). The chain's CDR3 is CASSLVRREGNEQFF. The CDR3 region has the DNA TGTGCCAGCAGCTTGGTACGGCGGGAGGGCAATGAGCAGTTCTTC.

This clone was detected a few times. CDR3 loop: CASSESGAAGGEYF. In DNA form, the CDR3 reads TGCGCCAGCAGTGAGTCAGGTGCCGCCGGCGGGGAGTACTTC. This chain links TRBV10-1 with TRBJ2-7; perhaps TRBD2 as D (6 bases). The CDR3 loop spans 14 amino acids. V was shortened by 0 bases and J by 11 bases, with 17 bases between the two germline ends. Germline loops: CDR1 WNHNN, CDR2 SYGVQD (reference sequence).

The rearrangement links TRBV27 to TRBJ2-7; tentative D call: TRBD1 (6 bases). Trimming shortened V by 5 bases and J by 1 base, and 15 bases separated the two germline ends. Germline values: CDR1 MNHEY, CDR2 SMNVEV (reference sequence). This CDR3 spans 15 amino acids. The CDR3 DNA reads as TGTGCCAGCAGTCCTAGCACAGGGTTTTCCTACGAGCAGTACTTC. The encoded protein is CASSPSTGFSYEQYF.

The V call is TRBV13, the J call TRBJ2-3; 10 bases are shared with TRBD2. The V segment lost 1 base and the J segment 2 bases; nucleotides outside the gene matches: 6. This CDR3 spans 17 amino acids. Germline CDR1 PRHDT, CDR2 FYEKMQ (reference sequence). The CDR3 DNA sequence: TGTGCCAGCAGCTTAGCGGTAGCGGGGGGAATCACAGATACGCAGTATTTT. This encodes CASSLAVAGGITDTQYF.

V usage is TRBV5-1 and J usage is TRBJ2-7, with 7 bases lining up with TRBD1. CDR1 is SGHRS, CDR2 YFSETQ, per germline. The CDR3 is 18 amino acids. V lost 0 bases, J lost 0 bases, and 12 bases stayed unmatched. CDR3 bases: TGCGCCAGCAGCTTGGCCTCGACAGGGTTCCTGAGCTCCTACGAGCAGTACTTC. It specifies CASSLASTGFLSSYEQYF.

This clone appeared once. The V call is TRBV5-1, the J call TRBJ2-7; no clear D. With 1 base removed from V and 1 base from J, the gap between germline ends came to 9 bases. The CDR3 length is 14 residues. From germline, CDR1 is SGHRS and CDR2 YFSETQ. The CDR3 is CASSLKRKSYEQYF. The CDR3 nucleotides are TGCGCCAGCAGCTTGAAGCGTAAGTCCTACGAGCAGTACTTC.

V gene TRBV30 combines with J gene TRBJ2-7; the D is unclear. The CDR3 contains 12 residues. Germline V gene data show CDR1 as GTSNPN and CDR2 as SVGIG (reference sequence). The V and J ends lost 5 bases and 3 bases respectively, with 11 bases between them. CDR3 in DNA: TGTGCCTGGGCATTCCCCGGCTACGAGCAGTACTTC. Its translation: CAWAFPGYEQYF.

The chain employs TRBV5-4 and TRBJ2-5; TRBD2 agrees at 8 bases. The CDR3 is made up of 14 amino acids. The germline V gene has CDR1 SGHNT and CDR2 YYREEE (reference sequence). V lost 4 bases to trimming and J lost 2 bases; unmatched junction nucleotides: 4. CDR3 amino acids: CASSEGLEQETQYF. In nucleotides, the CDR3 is TGTGCCAGCAGCGAGGGACTAGAACAAGAGACCCAGTACTTC.

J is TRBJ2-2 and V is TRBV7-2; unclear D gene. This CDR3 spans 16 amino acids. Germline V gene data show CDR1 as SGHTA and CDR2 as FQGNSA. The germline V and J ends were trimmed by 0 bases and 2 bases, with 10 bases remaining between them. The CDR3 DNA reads TGTGCCAGCAGCTTAGCGGCGACAAGAAACACCGGGGAGCTGTTTTTT. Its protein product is CASSLAATRNTGELFF.

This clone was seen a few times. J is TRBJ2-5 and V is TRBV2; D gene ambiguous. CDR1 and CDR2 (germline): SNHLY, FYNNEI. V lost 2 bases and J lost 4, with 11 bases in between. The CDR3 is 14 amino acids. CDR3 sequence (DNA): TGTGCCAGCAGTGAACTTAGAGATGGAGAGACCCAGTACTTC. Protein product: CASSELRDGETQYF.

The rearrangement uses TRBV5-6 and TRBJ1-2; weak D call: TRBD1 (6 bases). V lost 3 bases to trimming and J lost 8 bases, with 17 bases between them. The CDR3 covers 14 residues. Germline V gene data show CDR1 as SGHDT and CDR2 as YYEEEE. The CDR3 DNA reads TGTGCCAGCAGCTACCCCACAGGGCAGAGGGGCTACACCTTC. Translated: CASSYPTGQRGYTF. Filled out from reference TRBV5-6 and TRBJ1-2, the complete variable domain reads DAGVTQSPTHLIKTRGQQVTLRCSPKSGHDTVSWYQQALGQGPQFIFQYYEEEERQRGNFPDRFSGHQFPNYSSELNVNALLLGDSALYLCASSYPTGQRGYTFGSGTRLTVV.

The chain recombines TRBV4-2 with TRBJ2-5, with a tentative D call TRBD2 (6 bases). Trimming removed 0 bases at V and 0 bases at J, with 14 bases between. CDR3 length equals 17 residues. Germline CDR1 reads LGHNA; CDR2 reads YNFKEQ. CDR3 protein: CASSQEKTGSYQETQYF. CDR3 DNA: TGTGCCAGCAGCCAAGAGAAGACCGGGAGCTACCAAGAGACCCAGTACTTC.

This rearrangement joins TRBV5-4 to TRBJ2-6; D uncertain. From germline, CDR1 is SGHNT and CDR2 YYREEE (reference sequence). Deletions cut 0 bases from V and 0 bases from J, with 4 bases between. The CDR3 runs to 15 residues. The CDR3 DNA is TGTGCCAGCAGCTTGGACAACTCTGGGGCCAACGTCCTGACTTTC. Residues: CASSLDNSGANVLTF. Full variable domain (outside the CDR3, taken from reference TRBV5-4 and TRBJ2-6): ETGVTQSPTHLIKTRGQQVTLRCSSQSGHNTVSWYQQALGQGPQFIFQYYREEENGRGNFPPRFSGLQFPNYSSELNVNALELDDSALYLCASSLDNSGANVLTFGAGSRLTVL.

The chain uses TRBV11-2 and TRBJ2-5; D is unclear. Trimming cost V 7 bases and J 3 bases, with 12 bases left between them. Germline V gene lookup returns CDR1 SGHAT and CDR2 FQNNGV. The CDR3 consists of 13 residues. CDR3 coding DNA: TGTGCCAGCACCTTGGCCTTTAAAGAGACCCAGTACTTC. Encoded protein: CASTLAFKETQYF. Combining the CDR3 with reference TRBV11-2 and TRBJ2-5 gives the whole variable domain EAGVAQSPRYKIIEKRQSVAFWCNPISGHATLYWYQQILGQGPKLLIQFQNNGVVDDSQLPKDRFSAERLKGVDSTLKIQPAKLEDSAVYLCASTLAFKETQYFGPGTRLLVL.